Each of the 18 T cell receptor beta chains below was sequenced from the same sample in a study of T cell changes during pregnancy in multiple sclerosis. Clones were read by immunoSEQ multiplex PCR, and TCRdb kept only the in-frame ones, dropping some. The table has more than 85,000 clones, 90% to 95% seen once. The sample here was peripheral blood, taken before pregnancy. The receptors stem from a female donor with multiple sclerosis, enrolled in a pregnancy study.

This chain links TRBV30 with TRBJ2-7, with TRBD1 as a possible D gene (5 bases). The CDR3 is 13 residues long. The germline V gene has CDR1 GTSNPN and CDR2 SVGIG (reference sequence). Deletions cut 0 bases from V and 2 bases from J, with 8 bases between. CDR3 sequence reads: CAWSVPGPYEQYF. CDR3 bases: TGTGCCTGGAGTGTCCCAGGGCCCTACGAGCAGTACTTC. The full variable domain, rest sourced from reference TRBV30 and TRBJ2-7, is SQTIHQWPATLVQPVGSPLSLECTVEGTSNPNLYWYRQAAGRGLQLLFYSVGIGQISSEVPQNLSASRPQDRQFILSSKKLLLSDSGFYLCAWSVPGPYEQYFGPGTRLTVT.

The V gene is TRBV5-4, the J gene TRBJ1-3; the D gene is possibly TRBD1 (5 bases). Germline CDR1 and CDR2: SGHNT and YYREEE (reference sequence). The CDR3 consists of 14 residues. The V and J ends lost 0 bases and 4 bases respectively, with 8 bases between them. The CDR3 DNA sequence: TGTGCCAGCAGCTTGGCGGGGGGGGGAAACACCATATATTTT. Its protein product is CASSLAGGGNTIYF.

This chain joins TRBV2 and TRBJ2-1, with 8 bases matching TRBD2. There are 14 residues in the CDR3. Unmatched junction bases numbered 10, after V lost 8 bases and J lost 7 bases. Germline V gives CDR1 SNHLY, CDR2 FYNNEI. CDR3 nucleotide sequence: TGTGCCAGCTTGGAGCGGGAGTCATTTAATGAGCAGTTCTTC. Amino acids: CASLERESFNEQFF.

The V and J genes are TRBV6-5 and TRBJ2-1; tentative D call: TRBD2 (6 bases). Germline V lookup: CDR1 MNHEY, CDR2 SVGAGI. The CDR3 is 11 residues long. V lost 7 bases, J lost 9 bases, and 10 bases lay in between. This CDR3 reads CASKRELEQFF. The CDR3 DNA reads as TGTGCCAGCAAACGGGAGCTTGAGCAGTTCTTC.

The chain recombines TRBV19 with TRBJ2-7; no definite D call. V shed 3 bases and J shed 3 bases, with 18 bases lying between them. This CDR3 contains 16 residues. The germline gives CDR1 LNHDA, CDR2 SQIVND (reference sequence). The CDR3 sequence: CASSIATLPAGYEQYF. CDR3 bases: TGTGCCAGTAGTATCGCCACTCTCCCCGCTGGCTACGAGCAGTACTTC.

V gene TRBV27 combines with J gene TRBJ2-1; TRBD2 agrees at 8 bases. CDR1 is MNHEY and CDR2 is SMNVEV in the germline V gene (reference sequence). J gave up 10 bases and V 6 bases, and 11 bases lay outside the gene matches. CDR3 size: 14 residues. CDR3 sequence reads: CASRLAGLWGEQFF. CDR3 bases: TGTGCCAGCAGGCTAGCGGGCCTATGGGGGGAGCAGTTCTTC.

This chain links TRBV30 with TRBJ2-7; D is possibly TRBD1 (6 bases). CDR1 and CDR2 (germline): GTSNPN, SVGIG (reference sequence). The length of the CDR3 is 14 residues. The CDR3, as DNA: TGTGCTGGGGGCCGAGGGTACCCCTCCTACGAGCAGTACTTC. Amino acid sequence: CAGGRGYPSYEQYF.

The rearrangement joins TRBV12-2 to TRBJ2-1; the table's D call of TRBD2 was not tested on the DNA. TRBV12-2 is a known pseudogene. The CDR3 sequence is 17 residues long. The CDR3 region has the DNA TGTGCAAGTCGCTTAGCTCAGCGGGAGGACAACTACAATGAGCAGTTCTTC. It specifies CASRLAQREDNYNEQFF.

The chain has TRBV28 and TRBJ1-5; possibly TRBD1 for D (6 bases). CDR1 is MDHEN, CDR2 SYDVKM, per germline. The V gene lost 6 bases and the J gene lost 5 bases, with 14 bases spanning the gap. CDR3 length: 14 residues. Written as DNA, the CDR3 is TGTGCCAGCAGCACAACAGGGAGCTATCAGCCCCAGCATTTT. The encoded protein is CASSTTGSYQPQHF.

This chain links TRBV11-3 with TRBJ2-1; D unclear. CDR1 SGHNT and CDR2 YENEEA come from the germline V gene. This CDR3 is built from 14 residues. V was cut by 1 base and J by 4 bases, with 8 bases left in between. CDR3 nucleotides: TGTGCCAGCAGCTTAGCCAGACAATACAATGAGCAGTTCTTC. It yields the protein CASSLARQYNEQFF. Filled out from reference TRBV11-3 and TRBJ2-1, the complete variable domain reads EAGVVQSPRYKIIEKKQPVAFWCNPISGHNTLYWYLQNLGQGPELLIRYENEEAVDDSQLPKDRFSAERLKGVDSTLKIQPAELGDSAVYLCASSLARQYNEQFFGPGTRLTVL.

The chain joins TRBV30 to TRBJ2-7, with D hard to call. The CDR3 has 12 amino acids. The V gene's germline CDR1 is GTSNPN and CDR2 SVGIG (reference sequence). The V gene lost 5 bases and the J gene lost 0 bases, with 8 bases spanning the gap. The CDR3 is CAWGSNSYEQYF. The CDR3 nucleotides are TGTGCCTGGGGCTCGAACTCCTACGAGCAGTACTTC.

The chain employs TRBV19 and TRBJ1-5, with TRBD1 identical over 9 bases. Looked up from germline, CDR1 is LNHDA and CDR2 is SQIVND (reference sequence). The CDR3 has 13 amino acids. After removal of 6 bases from V and 4 bases from J, the junction contained 1 base not matched to a gene. CDR3 loop: CASRGTGNQPQHF. CDR3 sequence (DNA): TGTGCCAGTAGGGGGACAGGGAATCAGCCCCAGCATTTT.

This clone was detected once. J is TRBJ1-2 and V is TRBV19; D uncertain. V was cut by 8 bases and J by 4 bases, with 26 bases left in between. This CDR3 is built from 17 residues. CDR1 and CDR2 (germline): LNHDA, SQIVND (reference sequence). For the CDR3, the DNA is TGTGCCAGTGCTCCCGTGGGCTCTTACCTTGGCCTCTATGGCTACACCTTC. It yields the protein CASAPVGSYLGLYGYTF.

The chain couples TRBV7-2 to TRBJ1-1; 9 bases align to TRBD1. Germline loops: CDR1 SGHTA, CDR2 FQGNSA. V was clipped by 9 bases and J by 4 bases; unmatched bases: 6. This CDR3 is built from 13 residues. The CDR3 DNA reads TGTGCCAGGGGACAGGGAGCAAGCACTGAAGCTTTCTTT. Its translation: CARGQGASTEAFF.

CDR3 DNA: TGTGCCAGCAGCTTAAGGGACTTATCATACGAGCAGTACTTC. Residues: CASSLRDLSYEQYF. This rearrangement joins TRBV7-9 to TRBJ2-7, with D tentatively TRBD2 (6 bases). V was pared by 2 bases and J by 4 bases, with 12 bases between. The length of the CDR3 is 14 residues. Germline V gives CDR1 SEHNR, CDR2 FQNEAQ (reference sequence).

The chain joins TRBV7-6 to TRBJ2-3; the match to TRBD1 covers 7 bases. Germline CDR1 and CDR2: SGHVS and FNYEAQ. The V and J ends lost 3 bases and 3 bases, in that order; junction bases with no gene match: 3. The CDR3 consists of 14 residues. CDR3 sequence reads: CASSFRQGTDTQYF. The CDR3 DNA reads as TGTGCCAGCAGCTTTAGACAGGGAACAGATACGCAGTATTTT.

The chain has TRBV4-3 and TRBJ1-2; TRBD1 aligns across 7 bases. From germline, CDR1 is LGHNA and CDR2 YSLEER. This CDR3 has 13 amino acids. V was clipped by 3 bases and J by 4 bases; unmatched bases: 2. This chain's CDR3 is CASSQDRSYGYTF. CDR3 DNA: TGCGCCAGCAGCCAGGACAGGAGCTATGGCTACACCTTC.

The chain employs TRBV2 and TRBJ2-2, with D possibly being TRBD1 (6 bases). V gave up 6 bases and J gave up 4 bases, with 9 bases separating them. This CDR3 spans 13 amino acids. Per the germline V gene, CDR1 is SNHLY and CDR2 is FYNNEI. The DNA of the CDR3 is TGTGCCAGCAGGGACAGAACCACCGGGGAGCTGTTTTTT. As protein: CASRDRTTGELFF.